Given below is one T cell receptor (beta chain) in context. It has no known antigen specificity. Base-call qualities are not available, and no considerably larger clone is one nucleotide away. The data were obtained in a study of T cell responses to AZD1222 COVID-19 vaccine (dated by TCRdb to the early 2020s). Describing the broader study: AZD1222 recipients with second doses at about 4 weeks or about 12 weeks were pooled, because spike-specific TCR depth and breadth did not differ between schedules. TCR sequencing was performed for some 250 trial participants, of whom about 200 were given two doses of AZD1222 and some 25 were given two doses of MenACWY control vaccine. Trial participants were enrolled into age subgroups of 18-55, 56-69 and 70-plus years, which contained around 150, 28 and 57 TCR-sequenced participants, respectively.

The CDR3 regions of human TCRbeta chains were analyzed by immunosequencing. Per the source publication's procedure: Repertoire TCRs were checked for matches against a reference library of SARS-CoV-2-specific TCRs that had been generated using the MIRA antigen-specificity platform. Breadth meant the fraction of unique TCRs that were SARS-CoV-2-associated, whereas depth meant the fraction of total T cells that were SARS-CoV-2-associated. Using the MIRA data, each spike-specific TCR was assigned both to the spike region to which the TCR was reactive and to a CD4 or CD8 class. Log10-transformed breadth and depth values were compared by one-way ANOVA with Sidak's multiple comparisons tests. As stored in TCRdb, this immuneACCESS dataset retains in-frame rearrangements with V and J assigned. A fraction of the clones does not appear; measured against another copy, unresolved V genes explain less than half of the discrepancy, and the remainder lacks a known reason. The V and J calls and the clone size are those of that table, but D and trimming were determined from the DNA. The sample table lists more than 95,000 clones, 85% to 95% of them with a count of one. Clones ranked in the top ten supply 2.5% to 3% of the sample.

Here is what the overall study found, with its caveats: CD4 TCRs associated with the vaccine covered the entire spike protein, and the dominant responses were in regions 160-218 and 743-854. Participants were mostly white British, with more females than males. The authors suggested clonal diversity may have been underestimated. Because no day 14 peak-response samples were available, the repertoires could be characterized only after the peak T cell response. Conclusions about previously exposed vaccinees are limited, since just six AZD1222 recipients were seropositive for SARS-CoV-2 at baseline. The 56-69-year group was small, and its depth increase did not reach significance, likely because of low power. After two AZD1222 doses, spike-specific TCR breadth and depth were significantly higher than at day 0 and than in MenACWY recipients. Reportedly, almost half of the unique spike-specific TCRs recognized epitopes lying outside the regions that are mutated in the B.1.351 and B.1.1.7 variants.

CDR1 and CDR2 are drawn from the germline V gene (reference sequence): LNHNV, YYDKDF. Measured from the cysteine to the phenylalanine, the CDR3 is 17 residues long. The retained sequence is limited to the CDR3, 51 bases, with the frame set at the first base. Here V drops 2 bases and J drops 6 bases, and the junction holds 13 bases not matched to any gene. The sample's time point label, decoded: baseline before first vaccination. Samples from vaccinated people were obtained from the UK trials COV001 and COV002, which included a single-blind randomized controlled phase 2/3 trial of AZD1222 (ChAdOx1 nCoV-19) in healthy adults. For TCRbeta chain sequencing, PBMC samples were collected from trial participants at day 0 and at day 28 after the second dose.

The chain joins TRBV15 to TRBJ1-2; the junction holds 9 bases that match TRBD1. Specimen: peripheral blood, collected on day 0 of AZD1222 vaccination. The clonotype was recovered from an adult in good health. The nucleotide sequence is TGTGCCACCAGCAGACCCAATGTGTACAGGGGGCAGGATGGCTACACCTTC. Translated, it gives CATSRPNVYRGQDGYTF.